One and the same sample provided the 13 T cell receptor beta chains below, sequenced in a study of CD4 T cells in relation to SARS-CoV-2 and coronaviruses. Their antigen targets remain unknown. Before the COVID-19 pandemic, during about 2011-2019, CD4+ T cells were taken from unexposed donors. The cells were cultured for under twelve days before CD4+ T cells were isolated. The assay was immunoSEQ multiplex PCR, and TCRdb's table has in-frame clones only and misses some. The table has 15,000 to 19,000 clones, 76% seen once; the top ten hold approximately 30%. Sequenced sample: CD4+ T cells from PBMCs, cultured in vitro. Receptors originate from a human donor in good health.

The CDR3 loop reads CASSGSLPRPYEQYF. The CDR3 DNA reads as TGCGCCAGCAGCGGCTCCCTGCCCCGCCCCTACGAGCAGTACTTC. The chain is built from TRBV5-1 and TRBJ2-7; D ambiguous. CDR1 is SGHRS and CDR2 is YFSETQ in the germline V gene. The CDR3 contains 15 residues. Deletions cut 4 bases from V and 2 bases from J, with 16 bases between.

The CDR3 DNA follows: TGTGCCAGCAGCTTAGCGGGACTAGCGGGAGTCAATGAGCAGTTCTTC. Encoded protein: CASSLAGLAGVNEQFF. The V call is TRBV7-9, the J call TRBJ2-1, with 14 bases fitting TRBD2. This CDR3 is 16 amino acids long. The V and J ends lost 0 bases and 6 bases, in that order; junction bases with no gene match: 1. CDR1 is SEHNR, CDR2 FQNEAQ, per germline (reference sequence).

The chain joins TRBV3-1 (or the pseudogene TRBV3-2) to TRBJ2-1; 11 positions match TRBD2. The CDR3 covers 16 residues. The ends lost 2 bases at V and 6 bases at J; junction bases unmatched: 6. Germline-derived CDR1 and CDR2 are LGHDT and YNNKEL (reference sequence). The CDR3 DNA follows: TGTGCCAGCAGCCAAACACTAGCGGGAGTTGCCAATGAGCAGTTCTTC. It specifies CASSQTLAGVANEQFF.

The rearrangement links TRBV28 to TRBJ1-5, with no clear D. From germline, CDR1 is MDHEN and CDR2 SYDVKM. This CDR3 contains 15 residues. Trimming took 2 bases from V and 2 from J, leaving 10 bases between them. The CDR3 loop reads CASSLGRPRNQPQHF. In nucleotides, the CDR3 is TGTGCCAGCAGTTTAGGCCGCCCCCGCAATCAGCCCCAGCATTTT. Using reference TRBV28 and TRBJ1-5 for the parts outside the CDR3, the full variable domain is DVKVTQSSRYLVKRTGEKVFLECVQDMDHENMFWYRQDPGLGLRLIYFSYDVKMKEKGDIPEGYSVSREKKERFSLILESASTNQTSMYLCASSLGRPRNQPQHFGDGTRLSIL.

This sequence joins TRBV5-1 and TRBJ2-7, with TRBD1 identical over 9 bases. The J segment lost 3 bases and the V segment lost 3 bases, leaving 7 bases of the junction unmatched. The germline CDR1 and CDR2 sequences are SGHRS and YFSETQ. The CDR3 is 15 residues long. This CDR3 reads CASSSGQGRNYEQYF. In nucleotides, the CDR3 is TGCGCCAGCAGCTCAGGACAGGGGCGAAACTACGAGCAGTACTTC.

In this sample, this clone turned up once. CDR3 amino acids: CSVLDRAGVETQYF. The CDR3 coding sequence is TGCAGCGTGCTGGACAGGGCCGGGGTAGAGACCCAGTACTTC. The chain uses TRBV29-1 and TRBJ2-5; TRBD1 matches 8 bases. Losses at the gene ends were 6 bases for V and 4 bases for J; bases not matched to a gene: 10. The CDR3 covers 14 residues. Germline V lookup: CDR1 SQVTM, CDR2 ANQGSEA.

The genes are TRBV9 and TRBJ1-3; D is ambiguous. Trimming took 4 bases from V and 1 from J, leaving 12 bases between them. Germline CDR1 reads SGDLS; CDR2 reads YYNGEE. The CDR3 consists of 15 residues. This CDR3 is CASSSSWLSGNTIYF. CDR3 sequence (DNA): TGTGCCAGCAGCTCGTCCTGGCTGTCTGGAAACACCATATATTTT.

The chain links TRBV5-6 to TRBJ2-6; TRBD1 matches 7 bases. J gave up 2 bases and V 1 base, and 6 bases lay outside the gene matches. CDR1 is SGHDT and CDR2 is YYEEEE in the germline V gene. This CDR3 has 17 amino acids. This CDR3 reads CASSLTGDPTGANVLTF. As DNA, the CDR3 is TGTGCCAGCAGCTTGACAGGGGATCCTACTGGGGCCAACGTCCTGACTTTC.

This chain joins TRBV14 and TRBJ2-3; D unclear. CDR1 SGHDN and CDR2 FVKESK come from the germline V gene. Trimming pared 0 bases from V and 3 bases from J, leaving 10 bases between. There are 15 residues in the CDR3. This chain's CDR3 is CASSQEGFYTDTQYF. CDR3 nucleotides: TGTGCCAGCAGCCAAGAAGGGTTTTATACAGATACGCAGTATTTT.

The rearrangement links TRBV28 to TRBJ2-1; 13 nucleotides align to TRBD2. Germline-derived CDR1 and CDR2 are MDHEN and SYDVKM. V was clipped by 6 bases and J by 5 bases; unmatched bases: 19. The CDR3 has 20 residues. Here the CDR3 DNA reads TGTGCCAGCAGCCATAGGACTAGCGGGAGTCTTCTCGTGGGGAACAATGAGCAGTTCTTC. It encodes CASSHRTSGSLLVGNNEQFF.

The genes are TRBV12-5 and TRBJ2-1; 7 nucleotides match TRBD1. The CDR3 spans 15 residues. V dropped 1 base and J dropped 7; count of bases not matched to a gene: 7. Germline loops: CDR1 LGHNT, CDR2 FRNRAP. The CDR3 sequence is CASGLGGQFLNEQFF. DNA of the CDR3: TGTGCTAGTGGTTTGGGGGGACAGTTTTTGAATGAGCAGTTCTTC.

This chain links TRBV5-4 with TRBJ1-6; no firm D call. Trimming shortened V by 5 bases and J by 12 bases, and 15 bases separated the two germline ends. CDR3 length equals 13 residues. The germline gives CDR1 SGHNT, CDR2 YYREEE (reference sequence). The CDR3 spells CASSPPQGEPLHF. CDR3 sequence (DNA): TGTGCCAGCAGTCCCCCCCAAGGCGAACCCCTCCACTTT.

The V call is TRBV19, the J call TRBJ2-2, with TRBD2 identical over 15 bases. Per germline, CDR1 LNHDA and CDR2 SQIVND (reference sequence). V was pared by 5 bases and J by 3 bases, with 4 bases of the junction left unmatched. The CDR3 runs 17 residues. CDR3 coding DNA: TGTGCCAGTAGTCCAGGACTAGCGGGAGGGTACACCGGGGAGCTGTTTTTT. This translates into CASSPGLAGGYTGELFF.